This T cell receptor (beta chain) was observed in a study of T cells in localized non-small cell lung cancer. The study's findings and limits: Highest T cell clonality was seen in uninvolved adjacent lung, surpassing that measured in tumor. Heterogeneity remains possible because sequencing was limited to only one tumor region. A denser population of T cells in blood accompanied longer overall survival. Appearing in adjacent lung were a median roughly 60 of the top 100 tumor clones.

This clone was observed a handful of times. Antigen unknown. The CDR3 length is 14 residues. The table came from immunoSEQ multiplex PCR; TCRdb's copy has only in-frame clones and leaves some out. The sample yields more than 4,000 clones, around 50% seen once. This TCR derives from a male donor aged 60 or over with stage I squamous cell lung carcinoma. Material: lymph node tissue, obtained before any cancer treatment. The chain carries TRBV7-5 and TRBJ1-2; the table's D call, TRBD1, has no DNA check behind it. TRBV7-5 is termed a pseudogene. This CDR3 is CASSTRGTGDGYTF. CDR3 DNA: TGTGCCAGCAGCACCCGGGGGACAGGGGATGGCTACACCTTC.